A single sample gave rise to the 14 T cell receptor beta chains below, sequenced in a study of PD-1 blockade in classical Hodgkin lymphoma. Each and every patient relapsed after autologous stem cell transplantation, and patients got differing brentuximab vedotin exposure. Assay: immunoSEQ multiplex PCR; the TCRdb copy retains only in-frame clones and omits some. The table lists tens of thousands of clones, around 70% of them singletons. This specimen was peripheral blood mononuclear cells (PBMCs), taken at baseline. These receptors all stem from a human donor with classical Hodgkin lymphoma.

The chain has TRBV29-1 and TRBJ1-1; D unclear. CDR1 SQVTM and CDR2 ANQGSEA come from the germline V gene. V gave up 5 bases and J gave up 4 bases, with 11 bases separating them. The CDR3 has 12 amino acids. The CDR3 region has the DNA TGCAGCGTTATCCGGGAGGGCACTGAAGCTTTCTTT. Translation: CSVIREGTEAFF.

The chain employs TRBV4-1 and TRBJ1-4; TRBD1 matches 8 bases. The V gene end was trimmed by 4 bases and the J gene end by 3 bases; junction bases not matched to a gene: 4. Germline CDR1 is MGHRA and CDR2 is YSYEKL. There are 15 residues in the CDR3. Here the CDR3 reads CASSRQGWPNEKLFF. As DNA, the CDR3 is TGCGCCAGCAGCCGACAGGGGTGGCCTAATGAAAAACTGTTTTTT.

The chain has TRBV10-3 and TRBJ1-3; a weak D match, TRBD1 (6 bases). With 6 bases removed from V and 0 bases from J, the gap between germline ends came to 12 bases. CDR1 ENHRY and CDR2 SYGVKD come from the germline V gene. The CDR3 consists of 15 residues. CDR3 region: CAIRPGHSSGNTIYF. The CDR3 coding sequence is TGTGCCATCAGACCGGGACACAGCTCTGGAAACACCATATATTTT.

The V call is TRBV6-1, the J call TRBJ1-4, with 7 nucleotides matching TRBD1. Germline V gene lookup returns CDR1 MNHNS and CDR2 SASEGT. J gave up 7 bases and V 3 bases, and 8 bases lay outside the gene matches. The CDR3 contains 15 residues. The DNA for the CDR3 is TGTGCCAGCAGTGATGAGGACAGGTCACTTGAAAAACTGTTTTTT. This codes for CASSDEDRSLEKLFF.

The chain combines TRBV5-4 with TRBJ1-5, with no clear D. The V gene's germline CDR1 is SGHNT and CDR2 YYREEE (reference sequence). This CDR3 comprises 14 residues. In DNA form, the CDR3 reads TGTGCTTACGAGGACCCGAGAAGCAATCAGCCCCAGCATTTT. Its translation: CAYEDPRSNQPQHF. The entire variable domain, with the rest obtained from reference TRBV5-4 and TRBJ1-5, is as follows: ETGVTQSPTHLIKTRGQQVTLRCSSQSGHNTVSWYQQALGQGPQFIFQYYREEENGRGNFPPRFSGLQFPNYSSELNVNALELDDSALYLCAYEDPRSNQPQHFGDGTRLSIL.

This clone came up a few times. The chain joins TRBV19 to TRBJ1-2; no firm D call. Trimming left V 3 bases short and J 3 bases short, with 11 bases between. CDR1 is LNHDA, CDR2 SQIVND, per germline (reference sequence). The CDR3 length is 14 residues. This chain's CDR3 is CASSMGSYHYGYTF. The CDR3 DNA reads as TGTGCCAGTAGTATGGGGTCGTATCACTATGGCTACACCTTC.

The chain couples TRBV10-1 to TRBJ2-1; 7 bases line up with TRBD1. This CDR3 is 14 amino acids long. CDR1 and CDR2 (germline): WNHNN, SYGVQD (reference sequence). V lost 5 bases, J lost 5 bases, and 6 bases stayed unmatched. The CDR3 is CASSNSDRDNEQFF. The CDR3, as DNA: TGCGCCAGCAGTAACTCCGACAGGGACAATGAGCAGTTCTTC.

This clone showed up just a few times. The chain recombines TRBV18 with TRBJ2-4; D tentatively fits TRBD1 or TRBD2 (5 bases each). V lost 2 bases, J lost 3 bases, and 11 bases lay in between. This CDR3 contains 15 residues. Germline V gene data show CDR1 as KGHSH and CDR2 as LQKENI. The DNA for the CDR3 is TGTGCCAGCTCACCATCTAGCAGGGTCAAAAACATTCAGTACTTC. Translating it yields CASSPSSRVKNIQYF.

This chain connects TRBV25-1 to TRBJ2-7; a weak D match, TRBD1 (5 bases). CDR3 length: 15 residues. Germline loops: CDR1 MGHDK, CDR2 SYGVNS. The ends were cut back, 6 bases at V and 0 bases at J, with 15 bases in the middle. CDR3 amino acids: CASRGIGVGSYEQYF. CDR3 DNA: TGTGCCAGCAGAGGGATAGGGGTGGGCTCCTACGAGCAGTACTTC.

The J gene is TRBJ1-2, the V gene TRBV7-8, with D hard to call. This CDR3 region has 13 residues. Germline assignment: CDR1 SGHVS and CDR2 FQNEAQ. Trimming removed 1 base at V and 8 bases at J, with 11 bases between. CDR3 DNA: TGTGCCAGCAGCTTAGGGGCGGAGACGGGCTACACCTTC. The encoded protein is CASSLGAETGYTF. Drawing the rest from reference TRBV7-8 and TRBJ1-2, the complete variable domain is GAGVSQSPRYKVAKRGQDVALRCDPISGHVSLFWYQQALGQGPEFLTYFQNEAQLDKSGLPSDRFFAERPEGSVSTLKIQRTQQEDSAVYLCASSLGAETGYTFGSGTRLTVV.

This clone has a single count. The V gene is TRBV2, the J gene TRBJ2-7; D may be TRBD2 (6 bases). The V gene lost 3 bases and the J gene lost 3 bases, with 9 bases spanning the gap. This CDR3 spans 13 amino acids. CDR1 and CDR2 from the germline V gene are SNHLY and FYNNEI. The CDR3 nucleotides are TGTGCCAGCAGTGACGGCGGGAACTACGAGCAGTACTTC. Its translation: CASSDGGNYEQYF.

A single count supports this clone. The chain combines TRBV7-6 with TRBJ2-1; TRBD2 aligns across 10 bases. V shed 2 bases and J 1 base; nucleotides not matched to a gene: 2. Germline V gene sequence: CDR1 SGHVS, CDR2 FNYEAQ. The CDR3 covers 16 residues. The CDR3 DNA follows: TGTGCCAGCAGCTTACTAGCGGGAGATTCCTACAATGAGCAGTTCTTC. Amino acids: CASSLLAGDSYNEQFF.

The rearrangement uses TRBV29-1 and TRBJ2-7; no clear D gene. V gave up 1 base and J gave up 2 bases, with 15 bases separating them. The germline V gene encodes CDR1 SQVTM and CDR2 ANQGSEA. The CDR3 loop spans 15 amino acids. The CDR3 is CSVEGVKERAYEQYF. The CDR3 DNA follows: TGCAGCGTTGAAGGGGTGAAAGAAAGGGCCTACGAGCAGTACTTC.

The chain is built from TRBV6-6 and TRBJ1-1; D not certain. CDR1 and CDR2 (germline): MNHNY, SVGAGI (reference sequence). The CDR3 loop spans 11 amino acids. The ends were cut back, 8 bases at V and 6 bases at J, with 10 bases in the middle. The CDR3 region has the DNA TGTGCCAGCCGGATCGGCGCTGAAGCTTTCTTT. The encoded protein is CASRIGAEAFF.